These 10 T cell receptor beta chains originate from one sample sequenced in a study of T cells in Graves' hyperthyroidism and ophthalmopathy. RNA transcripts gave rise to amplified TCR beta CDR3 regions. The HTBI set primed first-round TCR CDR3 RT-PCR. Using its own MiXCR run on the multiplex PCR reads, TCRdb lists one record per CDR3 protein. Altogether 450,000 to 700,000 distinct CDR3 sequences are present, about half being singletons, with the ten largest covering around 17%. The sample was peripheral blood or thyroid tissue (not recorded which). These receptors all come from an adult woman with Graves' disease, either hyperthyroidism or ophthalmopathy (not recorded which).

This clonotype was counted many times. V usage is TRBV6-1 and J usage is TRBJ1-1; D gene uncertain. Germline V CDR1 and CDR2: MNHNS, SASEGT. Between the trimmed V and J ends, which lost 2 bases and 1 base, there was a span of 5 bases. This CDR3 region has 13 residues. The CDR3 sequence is CASSEKENTEAFF. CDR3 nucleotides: TGTGCCAGCAGTGAAAAGGAGAACACTGAAGCTTTCTTT.

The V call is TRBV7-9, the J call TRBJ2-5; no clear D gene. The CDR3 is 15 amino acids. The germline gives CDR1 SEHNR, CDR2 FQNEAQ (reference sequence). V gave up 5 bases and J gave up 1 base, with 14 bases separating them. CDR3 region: CASSPMDPVQETQYF. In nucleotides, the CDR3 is TGTGCCAGCAGCCCTATGGACCCTGTCCAAGAGACCCAGTACTTC.

The CDR3 DNA reads as TGTGCCAGCAGTCCGGCCGGGAGGGAGCTGTTTTTT. It specifies CASSPAGRELFF. The chain couples TRBV7-6 to TRBJ2-2; perhaps TRBD2 as D (5 bases). There are 12 residues in the CDR3. Per germline, CDR1 SGHVS and CDR2 FNYEAQ. V lost 6 bases and J 9 bases, leaving 11 bases between the germline ends.

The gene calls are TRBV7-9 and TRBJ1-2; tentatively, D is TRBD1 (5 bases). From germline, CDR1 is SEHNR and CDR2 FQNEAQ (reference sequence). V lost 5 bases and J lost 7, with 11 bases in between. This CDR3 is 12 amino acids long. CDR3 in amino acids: CASSVGDGGYTF. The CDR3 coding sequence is TGTGCCAGCAGCGTCGGGGACGGTGGCTACACCTTC.

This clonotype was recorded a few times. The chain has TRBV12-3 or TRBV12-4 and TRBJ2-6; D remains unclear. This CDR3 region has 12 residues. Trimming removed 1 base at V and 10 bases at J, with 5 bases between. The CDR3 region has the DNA TGTGCCAGCAGTTTAGAGGCGAACGTCCTGACTTTC. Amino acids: CASSLEANVLTF.

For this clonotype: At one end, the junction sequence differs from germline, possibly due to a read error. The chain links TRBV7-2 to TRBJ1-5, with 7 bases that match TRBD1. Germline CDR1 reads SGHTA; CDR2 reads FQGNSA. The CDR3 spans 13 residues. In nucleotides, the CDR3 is TGTGCCAGCAGCGGGACAGAGGAGCAGCCCCAGCACTTT. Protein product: CASSGTEEQPQHF.

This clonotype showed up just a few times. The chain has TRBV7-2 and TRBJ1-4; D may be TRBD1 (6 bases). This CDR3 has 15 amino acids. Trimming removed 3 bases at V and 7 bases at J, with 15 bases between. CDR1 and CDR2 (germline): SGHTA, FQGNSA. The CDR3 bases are TGTGCCAGCAGCTTTTCCGCAGGGGCGGTTGAAAAACTGTTTTTT. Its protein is CASSFSAGAVEKLFF.

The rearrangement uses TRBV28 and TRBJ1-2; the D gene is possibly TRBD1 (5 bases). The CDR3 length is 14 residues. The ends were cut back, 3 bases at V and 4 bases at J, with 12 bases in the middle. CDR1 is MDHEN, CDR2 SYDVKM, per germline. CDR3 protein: CASSFHLGGYGYTF. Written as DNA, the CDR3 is TGTGCCAGCAGTTTTCATTTGGGGGGCTATGGCTACACCTTC.

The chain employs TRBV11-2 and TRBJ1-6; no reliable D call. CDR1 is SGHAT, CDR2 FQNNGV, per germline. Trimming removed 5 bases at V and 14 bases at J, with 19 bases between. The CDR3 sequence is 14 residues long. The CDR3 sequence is CASSQASTVESLHF. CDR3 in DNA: TGTGCCAGCAGCCAAGCTTCGACGGTCGAGTCCCTCCACTTT.

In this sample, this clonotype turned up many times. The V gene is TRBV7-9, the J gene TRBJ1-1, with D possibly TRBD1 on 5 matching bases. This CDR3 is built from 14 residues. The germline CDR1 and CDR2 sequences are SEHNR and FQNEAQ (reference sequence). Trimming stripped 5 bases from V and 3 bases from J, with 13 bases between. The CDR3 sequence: CASSHSGSDTEAFF. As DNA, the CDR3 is TGTGCCAGCAGCCATTCAGGGTCTGACACTGAAGCTTTCTTT.